This entry lists 6 T cell receptor beta chains sequenced from one sample in a study of CD8+CD57+ T cells in acquired aplastic anemia. Genomic DNA templated the TCR beta VDJ and CDR3 profiling. A single record per CDR3 protein comes from TCRdb applying MiXCR to the reads. Found here are 100,000 to 150,000 distinct CDR3 sequences, more than 40% of them singletons; the top ten hold about 2.5%. The sequencing sample was made of sorted CD4+, CD8+, or CD8+CD57+ T cells (not recorded which) from PBMCs. The source of these receptors is a human donor in good health, serving as a control.

The table lists this clonotype with many counts. The CDR3 is CAIGTSGQETQYF. CDR3 in DNA: TGTGCCATCGGGACTAGCGGTCAAGAGACCCAGTACTTC. The chain joins TRBV10-3 to TRBJ2-5, with 11 bases matching TRBD2. After removal of 8 bases from V and 2 bases from J, the junction contained 1 base not matched to a gene. This CDR3 has 13 amino acids. Germline CDR1 and CDR2: ENHRY and SYGVKD.

This chain uses TRBV20-1 with TRBJ1-1; D possibly corresponds to TRBD1 (6 bases). The V end lost 7 bases, the J end lost 6 bases, and 21 bases lay between the germline ends. CDR1 and CDR2 (germline): DFQATT, SNEGSKA (reference sequence). The CDR3 contains 14 residues. CDR3 residues: CSVRGFEGFPEAFF. CDR3 DNA: TGCAGTGTCAGGGGCTTCGAGGGATTCCCTGAAGCTTTCTTT.

V and J are TRBV15 and TRBJ2-3, with D perhaps matching TRBD2 (5 bases). The V end lost 0 bases, the J end lost 0 bases, and 13 bases lay between the germline ends. The CDR3 covers 17 residues. Germline V gene sequence: CDR1 LNHNV, CDR2 YYDKDF (reference sequence). CDR3 in amino acids: CATSRDIRGGSTDTQYF. For the CDR3, the DNA is TGTGCCACCAGCAGAGATATCCGGGGTGGGAGCACAGATACGCAGTATTTT.

The CDR3 is CASSFSGRVYEQYV. The CDR3 DNA is TGTGCCAGCAGTTTTTCGGGCAGGGTATACGAGCAGTACGTC. The chain carries TRBV12-3 or TRBV12-4 and TRBJ2-7, with a tentative D call TRBD1 (5 bases). The CDR3 length is 14 residues. Trimming removed 3 bases at V and 4 bases at J, with 13 bases between.

In this sample, this clonotype turned up once. The gene calls are TRBV24-1 and TRBJ1-2, with 9 bases matching TRBD1. V gave up 0 bases and J gave up 6 bases; unmatched junction bases: 4. Germline V gene lookup returns CDR1 KGHDR and CDR2 SFDVKD. This CDR3 comprises 15 residues. Here the CDR3 reads CATSDLGQGSDGYTF. The CDR3 DNA reads TGTGCCACCAGTGATTTGGGACAGGGGTCGGATGGCTACACCTTC.

This clonotype was recorded many times. The J gene is TRBJ2-5, the V gene TRBV3-1; D tentatively reads TRBD1 or TRBD2 (6 bases each). Trimming removed 0 bases at V and 5 bases at J, with 16 bases between. Germline V gene sequence: CDR1 LGHDT, CDR2 YNNKEL (reference sequence). This CDR3 region has 16 residues. The CDR3 here is CASSQEVGGRGETQYF. As DNA, the CDR3 is TGTGCCAGCAGCCAAGAAGTCGGGGGCCGTGGGGAGACCCAGTACTTC.